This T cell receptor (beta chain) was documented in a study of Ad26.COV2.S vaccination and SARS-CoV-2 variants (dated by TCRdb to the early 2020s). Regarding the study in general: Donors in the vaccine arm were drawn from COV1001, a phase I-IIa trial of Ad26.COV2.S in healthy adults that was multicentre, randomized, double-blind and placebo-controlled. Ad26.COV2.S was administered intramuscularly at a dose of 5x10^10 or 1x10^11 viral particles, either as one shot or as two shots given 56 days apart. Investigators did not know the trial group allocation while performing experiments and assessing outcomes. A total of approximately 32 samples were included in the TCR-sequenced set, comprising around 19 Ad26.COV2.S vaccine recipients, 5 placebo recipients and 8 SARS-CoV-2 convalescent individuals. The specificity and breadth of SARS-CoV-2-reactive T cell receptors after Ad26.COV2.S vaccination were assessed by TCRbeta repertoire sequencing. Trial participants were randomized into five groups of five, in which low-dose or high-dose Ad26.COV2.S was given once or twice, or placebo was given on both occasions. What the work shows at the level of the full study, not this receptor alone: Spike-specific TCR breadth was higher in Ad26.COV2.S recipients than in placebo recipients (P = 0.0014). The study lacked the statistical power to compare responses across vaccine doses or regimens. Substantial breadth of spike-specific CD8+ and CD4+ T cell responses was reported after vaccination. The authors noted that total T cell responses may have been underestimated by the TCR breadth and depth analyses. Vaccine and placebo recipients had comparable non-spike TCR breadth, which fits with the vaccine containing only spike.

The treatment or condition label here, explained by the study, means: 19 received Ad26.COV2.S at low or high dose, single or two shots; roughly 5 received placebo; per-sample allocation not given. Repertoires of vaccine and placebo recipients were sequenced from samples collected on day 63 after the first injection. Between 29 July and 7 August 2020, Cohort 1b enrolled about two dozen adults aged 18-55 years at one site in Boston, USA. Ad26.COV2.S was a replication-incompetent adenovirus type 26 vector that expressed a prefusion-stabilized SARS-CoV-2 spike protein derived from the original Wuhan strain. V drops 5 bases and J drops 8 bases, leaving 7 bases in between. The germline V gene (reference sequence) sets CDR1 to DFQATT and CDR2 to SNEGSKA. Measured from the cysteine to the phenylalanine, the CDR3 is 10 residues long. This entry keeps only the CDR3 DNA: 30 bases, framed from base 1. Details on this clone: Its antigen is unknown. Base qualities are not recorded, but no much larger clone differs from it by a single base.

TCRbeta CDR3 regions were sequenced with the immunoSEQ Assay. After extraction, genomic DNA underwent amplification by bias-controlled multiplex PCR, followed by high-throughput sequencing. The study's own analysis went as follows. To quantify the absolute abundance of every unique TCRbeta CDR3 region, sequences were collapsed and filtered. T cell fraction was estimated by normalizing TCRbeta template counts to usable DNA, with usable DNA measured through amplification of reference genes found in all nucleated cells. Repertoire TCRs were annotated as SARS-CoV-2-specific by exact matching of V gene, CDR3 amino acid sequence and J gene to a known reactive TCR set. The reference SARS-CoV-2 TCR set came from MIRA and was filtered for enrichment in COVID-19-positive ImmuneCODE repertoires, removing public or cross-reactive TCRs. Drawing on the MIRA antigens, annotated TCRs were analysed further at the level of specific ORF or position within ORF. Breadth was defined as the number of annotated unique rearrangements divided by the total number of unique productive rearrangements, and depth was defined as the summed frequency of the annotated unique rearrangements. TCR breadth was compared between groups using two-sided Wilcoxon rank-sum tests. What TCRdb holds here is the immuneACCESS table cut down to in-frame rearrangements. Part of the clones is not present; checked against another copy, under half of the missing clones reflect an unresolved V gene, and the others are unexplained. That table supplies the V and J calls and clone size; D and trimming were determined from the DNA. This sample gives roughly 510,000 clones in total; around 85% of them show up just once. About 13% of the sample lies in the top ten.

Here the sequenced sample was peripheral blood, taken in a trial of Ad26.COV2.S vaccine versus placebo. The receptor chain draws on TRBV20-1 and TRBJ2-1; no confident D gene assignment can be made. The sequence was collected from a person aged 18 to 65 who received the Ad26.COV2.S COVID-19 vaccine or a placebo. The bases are TGCAGTGCTGCCCGTGATGAGCAGTTCTTC. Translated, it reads CSAARDEQFF.